These T cell receptor beta chains were read from a single sample in a study of radiotherapy plus CTLA-4 blockade in lung cancer. Libraries were prepared by immunoSEQ multiplex PCR; TCRdb keeps only in-frame clonotypes and omits some of them. The sample records some 45,000 clones, 76% being singletons. This specimen was peripheral blood, taken from a patient treated with radiotherapy plus ipilimumab. Receptors originate from a human donor with non-small cell lung cancer who had stable disease on radiotherapy plus ipilimumab. Each CDR3 is given with its conserved first and last residue. The D gene is left open where the match is weak. The size of a clone is reported for some rows only, either as once, few or many, or as a class for expanded clones.

D | J | V | size | CDR3 | DNA
. | TRBJ2-7 | TRBV6-5 | . | CATLVAWGQGGKQYF | TGTGCCACCCTGGTAGCATGGGGACAAGGGGGTAAGCAGTACTTC
TRBD1 | TRBJ1-1 | TRBV7-3 | . | CASSSNRTGSEAFF | TGTGCCAGCAGTTCTAACAGGACAGGTTCAGAAGCTTTCTTT
TRBD1 | TRBJ2-7 | TRBV19 | . | CASSIGDSREQYF | TGTGCCAGTAGTATCGGGGACAGTCGCGAGCAGTACTTC
. | TRBJ1-1 | TRBV28 | . | CASQTGGETEAFF | TGTGCCTCACAAACCGGGGGCGAGACTGAAGCTTTCTTT
. | TRBJ1-1 | TRBV28 | . | CASTQGWGTEAFF | TGTGCCAGCACGCAGGGTTGGGGCACTGAAGCTTTCTTT
. | TRBJ1-3 | TRBV9 | few | CASSVAGWDTIYF | TGTGCCAGCAGCGTAGCGGGGTGGGACACCATATATTTT
TRBD1 | TRBJ1-2 | TRBV28 | . | CASSLFTGGYGYTF | TGTGCCAGCAGTTTATTTACAGGGGGCTATGGCTACACCTTC
. | TRBJ1-5 | TRBV7-9 | few | CASSAGRSNQPQHF | TGTGCCAGCAGCGCAGGGAGGAGCAATCAGCCCCAGCATTTT
. | TRBJ2-3 | TRBV5-4 | . | CASSSPRGRDTQYF | TGTGCCAGCAGCTCACCCCGCGGTAGAGATACGCAGTATTTT
. | TRBJ1-1 | TRBV6-5 | . | CATRYSRWNTEAFF | TGTGCCACCCGATACTCGAGGTGGAACACTGAAGCTTTCTTT
. | TRBJ1-6 | TRBV27 | . | CASTRRNNSPLHF | TGTGCCAGCACCCGCAGAAATAATTCACCCCTCCACTTT
. | TRBJ1-2 | TRBV27 | . | CASSPSGTKNYGYTF | TGTGCCAGCAGTCCCTCCGGGACAAAAAACTATGGCTACACCTTC
TRBD1 | TRBJ1-1 | TRBV5-5 | . | CASSRTQGVNTEAFF | TGTGCCAGCAGCCGTACACAGGGGGTGAACACTGAAGCTTTCTTT
. | TRBJ1-6 | TRBV28 | once | CASSLSDSYNSPLHF | TGTGCCAGCAGTTTATCCGACTCCTATAATTCACCCCTCCACTTT
. | TRBJ1-6 | TRBV9 | . | CASSALTGQSPLHF | TGTGCCAGCAGCGCCTTAACAGGACAATCACCCCTCCACTTT
. | TRBJ2-5 | TRBV13 | . | CASSLGRSPAETQYF | TGTGCCAGCAGCTTAGGCCGGTCCCCCGCGGAGACCCAGTACTTC
TRBD1 | TRBJ1-2 | TRBV2 | . | CASRIKGGQGATF | TGTGCCAGCAGGATAAAAGGAGGGCAGGGGGCCACCTTC
. | TRBJ1-6 | TRBV11-2 | . | CASSLNSHSNNSPLHF | TGTGCCAGCAGCTTAAACTCCCACTCCAATAATTCACCCCTCCACTTT
. | TRBJ1-4 | TRBV28 | few | CASRSVREKLFF | TGTGCCAGCAGATCGGTGAGGGAAAAACTGTTTTTT
. | TRBJ1-2 | TRBV19 | . | CASSLQGYGYTF | TGTGCCAGTAGTTTACAGGGCTATGGCTACACCTTC
. | TRBJ1-2 | TRBV5-1 | . | CASSLDPQGFYTF | TGCGCCAGCAGCTTGGATCCGCAGGGTTTCTACACCTTC
. | TRBJ2-3 | TRBV5-4 | . | CASSSQGGRTDTQYF | TGTGCCAGCAGCAGTCAGGGGGGGCGCACAGATACGCAGTATTTT
. | TRBJ1-2 | TRBV29-1 | . | CSVPWAGPWGGYTF | TGCAGCGTTCCCTGGGCAGGACCATGGGGAGGCTACACCTTC
TRBD1 | TRBJ2-2 | TRBV19 | . | CASTGGLGELFF | TGTGCCAGTACAGGGGGCTTGGGGGAGCTGTTTTTT
TRBD1 | TRBJ1-5 | TRBV5-3 | . | CARSLVTQGQRLGDSNQPQHF | TGTGCCAGAAGCTTGGTCACCCAGGGACAGAGACTGGGAGATAGCAATCAGCCCCAGCATTTT
. | TRBJ2-7 | TRBV7-2 | . | CASSYSIYEQYF | TGTGCCAGCAGCTATTCAATCTACGAGCAGTACTTC
TRBD1 | TRBJ1-1 | TRBV7-6 | . | CASSPTTGGTEAFF | TGTGCCAGCAGCCCCACGACAGGGGGCACTGAAGCTTTCTTT
TRBD1 | TRBJ1-2 | TRBV6-5 | . | CASSRDREGGYTF | TGTGCCAGCAGCAGGGACAGGGAGGGAGGCTACACCTTC
TRBD2 | TRBJ2-7 | TRBV5-4 | . | CASSTPGTRGLYEQYF | TGTGCCAGCAGCACCCCGGGGACTAGGGGCCTCTACGAGCAGTACTTC
TRBD1 | TRBJ2-1 | TRBV27 | once | CASSLTGISYNEQFF | TGTGCCAGCAGTTTGACAGGGATCTCCTACAATGAGCAGTTCTTC
. | TRBJ1-2 | TRBV19 | . | CASTPTGAANYGYTF | TGTGCCAGTACCCCAACGGGAGCCGCTAACTATGGCTACACCTTC
. | TRBJ1-1 | TRBV7-2 | . | CASSLVGADTEAFF | TGTGCCAGCAGCTTAGTGGGGGCGGACACTGAAGCTTTCTTT
. | TRBJ1-3 | TRBV18 | . | CASSPRGQTTSGNTIYF | TGTGCCAGCTCACCACGCGGACAGACTACCTCTGGAAACACCATATATTTT
TRBD1 | TRBJ2-5 | TRBV11-2 | . | CASSVGTGGTQYF | TGTGCCAGCAGCGTCGGGACAGGGGGGACCCAGTACTTC
. | TRBJ2-7 | TRBV27 | . | CVSSRKDSGLYEQYF | TGTGTCAGCAGCCGAAAGGACTCAGGACTGTACGAGCAGTACTTC
TRBD1 | TRBJ1-5 | TRBV30 | . | CAWSVDPGQGVHQPQHF | TGTGCCTGGAGTGTTGACCCGGGACAGGGGGTTCATCAGCCCCAGCATTTT
TRBD1 | TRBJ1-2 | TRBV23-1 | . | CASSQSGGAHYGYTF | TGCGCCAGCAGTCAATCAGGGGGCGCACACTATGGCTACACCTTC
. | TRBJ2-2 | TRBV6-1 | . | CASRDGAGELLF | TGTGCCAGTAGGGACGGCGCCGGGGAGCTGCTTTTT
. | TRBJ2-2 | TRBV7-2 | . | CASSPSRARGGELFF | TGTGCCAGCAGCCCTTCCCGGGCGCGGGGCGGGGAGCTGTTTTTT
TRBD1 | TRBJ2-1 | TRBV19 | . | CASMGVFGTGLDEQFF | TGTGCCAGTATGGGGGTTTTTGGGACAGGGTTGGATGAGCAGTTCTTC
TRBD1 | TRBJ1-6 | TRBV2 | once | CASKGQGNSPLHF | TGTGCCAGCAAGGGACAGGGTAATTCACCCCTCCACTTT
TRBD1 | TRBJ1-1 | TRBV19 | . | CASSLTGMNTEAFF | TGTGCCAGTAGTTTGACAGGGATGAACACTGAAGCTTTCTTT
. | TRBJ1-2 | TRBV5-1 | . | CASSLVQTGYGYTF | TGCGCCAGCAGCTTGGTTCAGACGGGCTATGGCTACACCTTC
TRBD1 | TRBJ1-2 | TRBV11-2 | few | CASSNLRRDRGQGYTF | TGTGCCAGCAGCAACCTCCGCCGGGACAGGGGGCAGGGCTACACCTTC
TRBD1 | TRBJ1-1 | TRBV7-6 | . | CASSTGTAHTEAFF | TGTGCCAGCAGCACGGGGACAGCCCACACTGAAGCTTTCTTT
. | TRBJ1-3 | TRBV5-6 | . | CASIQQAASGNTIYF | TGTGCCAGCATCCAGCAGGCCGCAAGCGGAAACACCATATATTTT
. | TRBJ1-1 | TRBV19 | . | CASSELQQNTEAFF | TGTGCCAGTAGCGAACTCCAACAGAACACTGAAGCTTTCTTT
. | TRBJ1-1 | TRBV9 | . | CASSVAVQDTEAFF | TGTGCCAGCAGCGTAGCCGTACAGGACACTGAAGCTTTCTTT
TRBD1 | TRBJ2-3 | TRBV25-1 | . | CASATGTDLTDTQYF | TGTGCCAGCGCTACCGGGACAGATCTCACAGATACGCAGTATTTT
. | TRBJ2-3 | TRBV7-2 | few | CASSLGFGDTQYF | TGTGCCAGCAGCTTAGGGTTCGGGGATACGCAGTATTTT